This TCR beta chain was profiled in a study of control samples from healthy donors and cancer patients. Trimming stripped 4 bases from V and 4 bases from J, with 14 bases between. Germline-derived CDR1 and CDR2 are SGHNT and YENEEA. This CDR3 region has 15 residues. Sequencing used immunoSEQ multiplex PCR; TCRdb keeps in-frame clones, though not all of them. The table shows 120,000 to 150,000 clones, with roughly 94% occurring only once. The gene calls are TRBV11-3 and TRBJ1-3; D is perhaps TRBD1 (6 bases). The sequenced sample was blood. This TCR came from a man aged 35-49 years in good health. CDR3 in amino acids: CASSSRGPGGNTIYF. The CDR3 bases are TGTGCCAGCAGCTCCAGGGGCCCTGGAGGAAACACCATATATTTT.